This T cell receptor (beta chain) was retrieved from a study of vaccination and CD4 T cells after COVID-19. Overall study context: Comprising six males and four females, the convalescent participants counted two Hispanic individuals among them. Overlapping spike peptides served as the stimulus for the cells. These peptides came from SARS-CoV-2 and from the common cold coronaviruses HCoV-NL63, HCoV-OC43 and HCoV-229E.

Study-wide results and limits: A median about 83% of convalescent patients' SARS-CoV-2-reactive clones emerged only after vaccination.

Sequencing of cultured CD4+ T cell DNA used the Oncomine TCR Beta short-read assay. TCRdb recomputed calls from the PCR reads with MiXCR, one row per CDR3 protein. The sample lists about 6,600 distinct CDR3 sequences; over 20% were seen once. By share of the sample, this clonotype is medium-sized. Its antigen is not known. Noted treatment: roughly 11-day PBMC culture with coronavirus spike peptide pools or control peptides (ViraFEST assay). IL-2 at roughly 9.2 IU/ml and peptide pools at about 9.5 ug/ml were added to PBMCs cultured at around 2 million per well. CDR3 length: 14 residues. The germline CDR1 and CDR2 sequences are KGHSH and LQKENI. V was cut by 1 base and J by 3 bases, with 10 bases left in between.

This TCR was sampled from a human donor who had recovered from COVID-19. This sample comprised CD4+ T cells from blood, cultured in vitro, obtained after SARS-CoV-2 vaccination. The genes are TRBV18 and TRBJ2-7; no reliable D call. The DNA of the CDR3 is TGTGCCAGCTCACCACGGGAAGTAGACTACGAGCAGTACTTC. Its protein is CASSPREVDYEQYF.